The 21 T cell receptor beta chains listed next were all sequenced from one sample in a study of control samples from healthy donors and cancer patients. Measured with immunoSEQ multiplex PCR; TCRdb has only the in-frame clones, and not every one. The sample lists approximately 86,000 clones, about nine tenths occurring once. Source material: blood. Receptor source: a man aged 25 to 40 in good health.

The V and J genes are TRBV27 and TRBJ2-1; 9 bases are a match to TRBD1. The CDR3 sequence is 15 residues long. Germline loops: CDR1 MNHEY, CDR2 SMNVEV (reference sequence). V dropped 1 base and J dropped 8; count of bases not matched to a gene: 6. CDR3 bases: TGTGCCAGCAGTTTATTAGGACAGGGGTTTGATGAGCAGTTCTTC. The encoded protein is CASSLLGQGFDEQFF.

The V call is TRBV5-1, the J call TRBJ1-1, with D possibly matching TRBD1 (6 bases). CDR1 SGHRS and CDR2 YFSETQ come from the germline V gene. The CDR3 loop spans 15 amino acids. The V gene lost 4 bases and the J gene lost 1 base, with 14 bases spanning the gap. This CDR3 is CASSTGQFPNTEAFF. The CDR3 DNA follows: TGCGCCAGCAGCACAGGACAGTTTCCGAACACTGAAGCTTTCTTT.

The chain uses TRBV5-6 and TRBJ2-7, with 10 bases matching TRBD2. The CDR3 has 14 amino acids. Trimming at V came to 3 bases and at J to 3 bases, leaving 3 bases not matched to a gene. Germline V gene data show CDR1 as SGHDT and CDR2 as YYEEEE. The chain's CDR3 is CASSSSSGSYEQYF. In DNA form, the CDR3 reads TGTGCCAGCAGCTCCTCTAGCGGGAGCTACGAGCAGTACTTC.

V gene TRBV6-6 combines with J gene TRBJ2-7, with 9 bases aligning to TRBD2. V trimming: 2 bases; J trimming: 4 bases; junction bases outside the gene matches: 3. CDR1 and CDR2 from the germline V gene are MNHNY and SVGAGI (reference sequence). The CDR3 spans 14 residues. The CDR3 loop is CASSYRRGGYEQYV. In DNA, the CDR3 is TGTGCCAGCAGTTACAGGCGGGGGGGGTACGAGCAGTACGTC.

The genes are TRBV12-3 or TRBV12-4 and TRBJ1-2, with TRBD1 as a possible D gene (6 bases). The CDR3 extends over 12 amino acids. With 6 bases removed from V and 8 bases from J, the gap between germline ends came to 13 bases. CDR3 sequence reads: CASRVQGGGYTF. The CDR3 region has the DNA TGTGCCAGCAGGGTACAGGGTGGCGGCTACACCTTC.

This chain joins TRBV29-1 and TRBJ1-2; tentative D call: TRBD1 (6 bases). The CDR3 is 12 amino acids. Per germline, CDR1 SQVTM and CDR2 ANQGSEA. The V and J ends lost 2 bases and 7 bases respectively, with 11 bases between them. The CDR3 sequence is CSVERVTGGYTF. Written as DNA, the CDR3 is TGCAGCGTTGAACGCGTGACAGGTGGCTACACCTTC.

The rearrangement uses TRBV5-1 and TRBJ1-6; TRBD1 matches at 8 bases. V lost 0 bases to trimming and J lost 2 bases; unmatched junction nucleotides: 10. Germline V gene sequence: CDR1 SGHRS, CDR2 YFSETQ. The CDR3 loop spans 19 amino acids. The DNA for the CDR3 is TGCGCCAGCAGCTTGGTGGGGCCCGACAGGGGAACCTATAATTCACCCCTCCACTTT. This translates into CASSLVGPDRGTYNSPLHF.

The chain links TRBV6-4 to TRBJ1-1, with 7 bases that match TRBD1. The CDR3 runs 14 residues. Per the germline V gene, CDR1 is MRHNA and CDR2 is SNTAGT. V was pared by 5 bases and J by 0 bases, with 3 bases of the junction left unmatched. CDR3 residues: CASSPGGMNTEAFF. As DNA, the CDR3 is TGTGCCAGCAGTCCAGGGGGGATGAACACTGAAGCTTTCTTT.

The chain is built from TRBV25-1 and TRBJ2-1, with D tentatively TRBD2 (7 bases). V lost 4 bases and J lost 8, with 18 bases in between. This CDR3 comprises 15 residues. The germline CDR1 and CDR2 sequences are MGHDK and SYGVNS. The DNA of the CDR3 is TGTGCCAGCAGTGTGGCTGAGGGGGGGCGGTATGAGCAGTTCTTC. This codes for CASSVAEGGRYEQFF.

Relative to its sample, this clone is medium-sized. The chain uses TRBV4-1 and TRBJ2-2; D unclear. Trimming stripped 1 base from V and 2 bases from J, with 2 bases between. The CDR3 extends over 13 amino acids. CDR1 and CDR2 (germline): MGHRA, YSYEKL. In DNA, the CDR3 is TGCGCCAGCAGCCAAGGCAACACCGGGGAGCTGTTTTTT. Translated: CASSQGNTGELFF.

The J gene is TRBJ1-3, the V gene TRBV7-9, with D perhaps matching TRBD1 (5 bases). V lost 4 bases and J lost 0, with 13 bases in between. The CDR3 is 16 amino acids. Germline-derived CDR1 and CDR2 are SEHNR and FQNEAQ (reference sequence). CDR3 region: CASSSDKGPSGNTIYF. The CDR3 DNA is TGTGCCAGCAGCTCGGACAAGGGCCCCTCTGGAAACACCATATATTTT.

This clone was seen a single time. This chain links TRBV5-4 with TRBJ2-7; TRBD1 or TRBD2 may be the D gene (5 bases each). Germline V gives CDR1 SGHNT, CDR2 YYREEE (reference sequence). Between the trimmed V and J ends, which lost 4 bases and 0 bases, there was a span of 8 bases. CDR3 length: 13 residues. The CDR3 DNA is TGTGCCAGCAGCAGGGACCTCTCCTACGAGCAGTACGTC. This sequence encodes CASSRDLSYEQYV.

DNA for the CDR3: TGTGCCAGCAGCCAAGAGGTGTCGGTCTCTTCTAACTATGGCTACACCTTC. Translating gives CASSQEVSVSSNYGYTF. V usage is TRBV4-2 and J usage is TRBJ1-2; D uncertain. CDR3 length: 17 residues. Trimming cost V 0 bases and J 0 bases, with 14 bases left between them. Germline lookup yields CDR1 LGHNA and CDR2 YNFKEQ.

CDR3 protein: CASSLDSGYNEQFF. For the CDR3, the DNA is TGTGCCAGCAGCTTGGACAGCGGGTACAATGAGCAGTTCTTC. The rearrangement links TRBV5-6 to TRBJ2-1; D is possibly TRBD2 (6 bases). V was trimmed by 0 bases and J by 4 bases, leaving 8 bases between them. The CDR3 loop spans 14 amino acids. Germline CDR1 is SGHDT and CDR2 is YYEEEE.

The chain recombines TRBV5-1 with TRBJ2-5; 7 positions agree with TRBD2. The CDR3 spans 14 residues. Per the germline V gene, CDR1 is SGHRS and CDR2 is YFSETQ. Trimming at V came to 4 bases and at J to 5 bases, leaving 8 bases not matched to a gene. CDR3 coding DNA: TGCGCCAGCAGCAACGCACGGGGGGACGAGACCCAGTACTTC. Amino acids: CASSNARGDETQYF.

The rearrangement links TRBV29-1 to TRBJ2-1; 8 bases align to TRBD2. CDR1 is SQVTM, CDR2 ANQGSEA, per germline. The CDR3 runs to 15 residues. The trim removed 4 bases at V and 4 bases at J, leaving 9 bases unmatched. CDR3 coding DNA: TGCAGCGTTGTGATCCCGGCGGGGGGTTACAATGAGCAGTTCTTC. It encodes CSVVIPAGGYNEQFF.

The chain has TRBV5-8 and TRBJ2-3, with TRBD2 as a possible D gene (6 bases). Germline lookup yields CDR1 SGHTS and CDR2 YDEGEE. The CDR3 contains 16 residues. Trimming removed 0 bases at V and 1 base at J, with 12 bases between. The CDR3 spells CASSLGGVGGTDTQYF. CDR3 sequence (DNA): TGTGCCAGCAGCTTGGGCGGGGTAGGGGGCACAGATACGCAGTATTTT.

The chain has TRBV29-1 and TRBJ2-1; D is unclear. This CDR3 has 13 residues. The germline V and J ends were trimmed by 4 bases and 7 bases, with 14 bases remaining between them. In germline, CDR1 is SQVTM, CDR2 ANQGSEA. CDR3 protein: CSVAFPARNEQFF. DNA for the CDR3: TGCAGCGTTGCCTTCCCTGCGAGGAATGAGCAGTTCTTC.

The chain combines TRBV5-4 with TRBJ2-5; the D gene is possibly TRBD2 (6 bases). V gave up 2 bases and J gave up 5 bases, with 13 bases separating them. This CDR3 has 14 residues. The germline gives CDR1 SGHNT, CDR2 YYREEE (reference sequence). The CDR3 DNA sequence: TGTGCCAGCAGCTTTAGCGGCTTAGGTGAGACCCAGTACTTC. Its protein is CASSFSGLGETQYF.

The rearrangement links TRBV7-6 to TRBJ2-2, with D perhaps matching TRBD2 (5 bases). CDR3 length: 15 amino acids. Germline V gene data show CDR1 as SGHVS and CDR2 as FNYEAQ. Deletions cut 1 base from V and 4 bases from J, with 10 bases between. The CDR3 nucleotides are TGTGCCAGCAGCTTAGAGGCCGAGGGCACCGGGGAGCTGTTTTTT. Amino acids: CASSLEAEGTGELFF.

This chain connects TRBV3-1 (or the pseudogene TRBV3-2) to TRBJ2-5; 9 bases line up with TRBD2. The V gene's germline CDR1 is LGHDT and CDR2 YNNKEL (reference sequence). Trimming removed 6 bases from V and 2 bases from J; junction bases left unmatched: 7. This CDR3 is 15 amino acids long. Written as DNA, the CDR3 is TGTGCCAGCAGAACCAGCGGGGGGTCGCAAGAGACCCAGTACTTC. It specifies CASRTSGGSQETQYF.